This T cell receptor beta chain was documented in a study of radiotherapy plus CTLA-4 blockade in lung cancer. Generated by immunoSEQ multiplex PCR, the TCRdb table keeps only in-frame clones and is missing some. The repertoire holds about 85,000 clones, with around 86% as singletons. Concerning this clone: What it binds is unknown.

Those patients who had chemo-refractory metastatic non-small-cell lung cancer were given focal radiation along with CTLA-4 blockade through ipilimumab. J lost 4 bases, V lost 5 bases, and 9 bases had no gene match. In germline, CDR1 is GTSNPN, CDR2 SVGIG (reference sequence). The CDR3 has 15 amino acids. Study-level findings and limits: Among blood TCR repertoires after radiotherapy plus ipilimumab, tumor-derived clones expanded.

Sequences were derived from peripheral blood, sampled from a patient treated with radiotherapy plus ipilimumab. The sequence came from a human donor with non-small cell lung cancer who had a partial response to radiotherapy plus ipilimumab. V usage is TRBV30 and J usage is TRBJ1-5, with 9 bases identical to TRBD1. CDR3 coding DNA: TGTGCCTGGGGAAAGGGGACAGGGCGGAATCAGCCCCAGCATTTT. Its protein product is CAWGKGTGRNQPQHF. Together with reference TRBV30 and TRBJ1-5, the CDR3 gives the full variable domain: SQTIHQWPATLVQPVGSPLSLECTVEGTSNPNLYWYRQAAGRGLQLLFYSVGIGQISSEVPQNLSASRPQDRQFILSSKKLLLSDSGFYLCAWGKGTGRNQPQHFGDGTRLSIL.